Listed below are T cell receptor beta chains from one sample, sequenced in a study of human T cells and chemical hapten exposure. TCRdb fed the RACE reads into MiXCR, producing one record per CDR3 protein. The sample lists over 60,000 distinct CDR3 sequences, approximately 10% seen once, with 6.5% to 8.5% in the top ten. Sequenced material: whole blood, taken in connection with sensitization to the hapten diphenylcyclopropenone (DPC). The receptor source for this set is a woman aged 45-59 years with alopecia areata. Some clones in this sample may be carry-over from other donors' samples. The CDR3 runs from the conserved cysteine through the conserved F or W. A D gene is named only where the DNA matches it firmly. Clone size is stated in some rows and not others, as once, few, many or a class when expanded.

abundance,d_gene,j_gene,v_gene,CDR3aa,CDR3nt
few,.,TRBJ2-2,TRBV7-2,CASSLNLAQNTGELFF,TGTGCCAGCAGCCTCAATCTAGCACAGAACACCGGGGAGCTGTTTTTT
.,.,TRBJ1-1,TRBV20-1,CSARDPRAEAFF,TGCAGTGCTAGAGATCCGCGGGCTGAAGCTTTCTTT
.,TRBD1,TRBJ2-2,TRBV15,CATSRARDRRDTGELFF,TGTGCCACCAGCAGAGCAAGGGACAGGCGGGACACCGGGGAGCTGTTTTTT
.,.,TRBJ1-2,TRBV5-1,CASQSTGTYYGYTF,TGCGCCAGTCAATCGACCGGGACGTACTATGGCTACACCTTC
.,TRBD1,TRBJ2-5,TRBV29-1,CSVEKGDRGMKETQYF,TGCAGCGTTGAAAAGGGAGACAGGGGGATGAAAGAGACCCAGTACTTC
few,.,TRBJ2-2,TRBV18,CASSPVAGELFF,TGTGCCAGCTCACCGGTTGCGGGAGAGCTGTTTTTT
few,.,TRBJ1-6,TRBV5-4,CASRMDSGGSPLHF,TGTGCCAGCAGGATGGACAGCGGAGGGTCACCCCTCCACTTT
few,.,TRBJ2-5,TRBV6-5,CASRGGGQETQYF,TGTGCCAGCAGAGGAGGTGGCCAAGAGACCCAGTACTTC
many,TRBD2,TRBJ2-2,TRBV2,CASRAGVYTGELFF,TGTGCCAGCAGGGCGGGAGTCTATACCGGGGAGCTGTTTTTT
many,TRBD1,TRBJ1-1,TRBV7-6,CASREGTVGEAFF,TGTGCCAGCAGAGAGGGGACAGTCGGTGAAGCTTTCTTT